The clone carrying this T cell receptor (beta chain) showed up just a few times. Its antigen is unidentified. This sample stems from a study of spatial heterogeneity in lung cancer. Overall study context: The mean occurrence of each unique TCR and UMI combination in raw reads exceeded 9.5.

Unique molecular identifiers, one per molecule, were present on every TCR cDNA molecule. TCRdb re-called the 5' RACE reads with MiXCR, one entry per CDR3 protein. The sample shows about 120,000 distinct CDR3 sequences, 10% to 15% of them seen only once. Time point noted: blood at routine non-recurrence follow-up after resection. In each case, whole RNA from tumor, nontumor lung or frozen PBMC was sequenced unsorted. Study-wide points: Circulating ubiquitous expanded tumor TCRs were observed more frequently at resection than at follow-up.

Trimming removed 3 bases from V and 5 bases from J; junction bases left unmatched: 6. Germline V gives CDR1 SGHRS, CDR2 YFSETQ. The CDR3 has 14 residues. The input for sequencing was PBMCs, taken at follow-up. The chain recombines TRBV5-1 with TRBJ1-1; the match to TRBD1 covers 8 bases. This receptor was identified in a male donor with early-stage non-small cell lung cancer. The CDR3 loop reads CASSYVTGGTEAFF. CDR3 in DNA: TGCGCCAGCAGCTACGTCACAGGGGGAACTGAAGCTTTCTTT.